Below, 16 T cell receptor beta chains from the same sample are listed, as sequenced in a study of CD8+CD57+ T cells in acquired aplastic anemia. Genomic DNA served as template for TCR beta VDJ and CDR3 profiling. TCRdb fed the reads into MiXCR, producing one record per CDR3 protein. This table has about 180,000 distinct CDR3 sequences, approximately 48% appearing once. Sequencing involved patients with CD8+CD57+ cell expansion previously shown by flow cytometry. The sequencing input was sorted CD4+, CD8+, or CD8+CD57+ T cells (not recorded which) from PBMCs. The receptors originated from a human donor with aplastic anemia.

The chain couples TRBV20-1 to TRBJ2-5; 8 bases fit TRBD2. V was clipped by 1 base and J by 2 bases; unmatched bases: 9. Germline V gene lookup returns CDR1 DFQATT and CDR2 SNEGSKA (reference sequence). This CDR3 is 16 amino acids long. This CDR3 is CSARAGSGDLQETQYF. The DNA of the CDR3 is TGCAGTGCTAGAGCAGGTAGCGGGGACCTACAAGAGACCCAGTACTTC.

This chain uses TRBV7-9 with TRBJ2-3; weak D call: TRBD2 (5 bases). This CDR3 is built from 14 residues. From germline, CDR1 is SEHNR and CDR2 FQNEAQ (reference sequence). The V end was cut by 5 bases, the J end by 4 bases, with 13 bases between. The CDR3 nucleotides are TGTGCCAGCAGCATTTATCTAGCTTCAGATACGCAGTATTTT. Translating gives CASSIYLASDTQYF.

The chain recombines TRBV19 with TRBJ1-4, with D unresolved. Trimming stripped 6 bases from V and 8 bases from J, with 13 bases between. In germline, CDR1 is LNHDA, CDR2 SQIVND (reference sequence). The CDR3 runs to 13 residues. The CDR3 DNA follows: TGTGCCAGTAGCCGCACACAGAACGAAAAACTGTTTTTT. Encoded protein: CASSRTQNEKLFF.

The chain recombines TRBV19 with TRBJ2-2; TRBD1 or TRBD2 may be the D gene (7 bases each). This CDR3 is built from 17 residues. Trimming cost V 2 bases and J 3 bases, with 16 bases left between them. Germline values: CDR1 LNHDA, CDR2 SQIVND (reference sequence). CDR3 nucleotides: TGTGCCAGTAGTATAATCAGGGGGGGGCTGGACACCGGGGAGCTGTTTTTT. This codes for CASSIIRGGLDTGELFF.

The chain has TRBV20-1 and TRBJ2-1; maybe TRBD2 (5 bases). The CDR3 is made up of 12 amino acids. CDR1 and CDR2 (germline): DFQATT, SNEGSKA (reference sequence). The germline V and J ends were trimmed by 0 bases and 6 bases, with 6 bases remaining between them. The CDR3 DNA reads TGCAGTGCTAGAGATCGGGGCAATGAGCAGTTCTTC. Amino acid sequence: CSARDRGNEQFF.

The genes are TRBV20-1 and TRBJ2-7; D may be TRBD2 (5 bases). Germline CDR1 is DFQATT and CDR2 is SNEGSKA (reference sequence). CDR3 size: 11 residues. V was trimmed by 8 bases and J by 5 bases, leaving 13 bases between them. The CDR3 sequence is CSPGNVDEQYF. CDR3 DNA sequence: TGCAGTCCGGGGAACGTCGACGAGCAGTACTTC.

The V gene is TRBV2, the J gene TRBJ1-1; a weak D match, TRBD1 (6 bases). This CDR3 has 12 residues. Germline V gene sequence: CDR1 SNHLY, CDR2 FYNNEI. Trimming shortened V by 11 bases and J by 2 bases, and 12 bases separated the two germline ends. CDR3 nucleotide sequence: TGTGCCTCCATACAGGGCAACACTGAAGCTTTCTTT. Amino acids: CASIQGNTEAFF. Using reference TRBV2 and TRBJ1-1 for the parts outside the CDR3, the full variable domain is EPEVTQTPSHQVTQMGQEVILRCVPISNHLYFYWYRQILGQKVEFLVSFYNNEISEKSEIFDDQFSVERPDGSNFTLKIRSTKLEDSAMYFCASIQGNTEAFFGQGTRLTVV.

This clonotype was counted a few times. The chain couples TRBV4-1 to TRBJ2-2, with D perhaps matching TRBD1 or TRBD2 (6 bases each). There are 18 residues in the CDR3. Between the trimmed V and J ends, which lost 3 bases and 4 bases, there was a span of 21 bases. In germline, CDR1 is MGHRA, CDR2 YSYEKL. This chain's CDR3 is CASSHYGGGATGTGELFF. The CDR3 DNA reads TGCGCCAGCAGCCACTACGGGGGCGGCGCCACGGGCACCGGGGAGCTGTTTTTT.

This chain joins TRBV15 and TRBJ2-3; the D is unclear. V shed 2 bases and J shed 1 base, with 16 bases lying between them. The V gene's germline CDR1 is LNHNV and CDR2 YYDKDF (reference sequence). The CDR3 is 17 amino acids. The CDR3 protein is CATSRKGVGFGTDTQYF. The CDR3 DNA follows: TGTGCCACCAGCAGAAAGGGTGTAGGTTTTGGCACAGATACGCAGTATTTT.

V gene TRBV6-2 or TRBV6-3 combines with J gene TRBJ1-5; D is perhaps TRBD1 (5 bases). This CDR3 is built from 15 residues. V dropped 6 bases and J dropped 0 bases, with 12 bases sitting between them. Germline V CDR1 and CDR2: MNHEY, SVGEGT. The CDR3 loop is CASSQGQHSNQPQHF. CDR3 sequence (DNA): TGTGCCAGCAGCCAAGGACAACATAGCAATCAGCCCCAGCATTTT.

The chain recombines TRBV19 with TRBJ1-5, with D possibly matching TRBD1 (5 bases). Trimming removed 7 bases at V and 7 bases at J, with 14 bases between. The CDR3 spans 13 residues. CDR1 is LNHDA, CDR2 SQIVND, per germline (reference sequence). Here the CDR3 DNA reads TGTGCCAGTACACAGACAGTTCGCCAGCCCCAGCATTTT. Protein sequence: CASTQTVRQPQHF. Full variable domain (missing parts from reference TRBV19 and TRBJ1-5): DGGITQSPKYLFRKEGQNVTLSCEQNLNHDAMYWYRQDPGQGLRLIYYSQIVNDFQKGDIAEGYSVSREKKESFPLTVTSAQKNPTAFYLCASTQTVRQPQHFGDGTRLSIL.

The chain combines TRBV24-1 with TRBJ2-7; D is ambiguous. This CDR3 is built from 13 residues. Trimming pared 4 bases from V and 1 base from J, leaving 7 bases between. Per the germline V gene, CDR1 is KGHDR and CDR2 is SFDVKD. The CDR3 bases are TGTGCCACCAGTGAGGTCGGGTCCTACGAGCAGTACTTC. It specifies CATSEVGSYEQYF.

At least ten counts were recorded for this clonotype. This chain joins TRBV5-4 and TRBJ2-2, with 7 bases lining up with TRBD1. The CDR3 runs to 13 residues. V shed 4 bases, J shed 9 bases, and the junction held 6 bases outside the gene matches. The V gene's germline CDR1 is SGHNT and CDR2 YYREEE (reference sequence). This CDR3 is CASSNQGVRELFF. The CDR3 DNA reads TGTGCCAGCAGCAACCAGGGGGTTCGGGAGCTGTTTTTT.

The J gene is TRBJ2-2, the V gene TRBV5-6, with D possibly matching TRBD2 (6 bases). The CDR3 runs to 16 residues. Between the trimmed V and J ends, which lost 0 bases and 0 bases, there was a span of 9 bases. From germline, CDR1 is SGHDT and CDR2 YYEEEE. This chain's CDR3 is CASSLGRDSNTGELFF. The CDR3 DNA is TGTGCCAGCAGCTTGGGCCGGGACTCGAACACCGGGGAGCTGTTTTTT.

This chain joins TRBV7-6 and TRBJ2-7; TRBD2 is a possible D gene (6 bases). The CDR3 has 15 amino acids. V gave up 1 base and J gave up 5 bases, with 15 bases separating them. Germline CDR1 SGHVS, CDR2 FNYEAQ. The CDR3 coding sequence is TGTGCCAGCAGCTTAGAATCTAGCGTTGGTAACGAGCAGTACTTC. It yields the protein CASSLESSVGNEQYF.

This clonotype was counted only a few times. V is TRBV2 and J is TRBJ1-5, with no clear D. The CDR3 covers 12 residues. V was clipped by 4 bases and J by 9 bases, with 10 bases between them. Germline assignment: CDR1 SNHLY and CDR2 FYNNEI. CDR3 coding DNA: TGTGCCAGCAGTGGTGAGGTTTCGCCCCAGCATTTT. This encodes CASSGEVSPQHF.